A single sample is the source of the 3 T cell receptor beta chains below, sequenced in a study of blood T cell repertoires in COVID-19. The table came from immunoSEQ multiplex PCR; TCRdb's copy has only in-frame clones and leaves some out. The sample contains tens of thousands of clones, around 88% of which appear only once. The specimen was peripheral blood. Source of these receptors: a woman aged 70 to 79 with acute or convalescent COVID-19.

CDR3 region: CSVVALPEAFF. For the CDR3, the DNA is TGCAGCGTTGTAGCGCTCCCTGAAGCTTTCTTT. The chain recombines TRBV29-1 with TRBJ1-1, with no clear D. Trimming took off 4 bases at V and 6 bases at J, with 9 bases between the two ends. Germline-derived CDR1 and CDR2 are SQVTM and ANQGSEA. The length of the CDR3 is 11 residues.

The CDR3 sequence: CATSREGQLQSGYTF. In DNA form, the CDR3 reads TGTGCCACCAGCAGAGAGGGACAGCTTCAATCTGGCTACACCTTC. This chain joins TRBV15 and TRBJ1-2; 7 nucleotides line up with TRBD1. Germline CDR1 and CDR2: LNHNV and YYDKDF (reference sequence). After removal of 0 bases from V and 7 bases from J, the junction contained 8 bases not matched to a gene. The CDR3 contains 15 residues.

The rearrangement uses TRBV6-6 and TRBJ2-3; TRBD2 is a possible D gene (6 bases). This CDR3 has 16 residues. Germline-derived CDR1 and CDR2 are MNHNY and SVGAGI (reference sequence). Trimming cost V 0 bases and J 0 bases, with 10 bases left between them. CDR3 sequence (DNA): TGTGCCAGCAGTTACTCAAGACTAGTCAGCACAGATACGCAGTATTTT. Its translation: CASSYSRLVSTDTQYF.